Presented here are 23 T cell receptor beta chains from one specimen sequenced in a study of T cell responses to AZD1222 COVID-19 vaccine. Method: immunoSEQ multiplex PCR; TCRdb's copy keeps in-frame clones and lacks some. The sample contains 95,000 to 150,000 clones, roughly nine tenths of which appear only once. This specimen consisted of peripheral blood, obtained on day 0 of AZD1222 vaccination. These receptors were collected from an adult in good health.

CDR3 sequence reads: CATSPLSGANVLTF. Written as DNA, the CDR3 is TGTGCCACCAGCCCCCTCTCTGGGGCCAACGTCCTGACTTTC. The chain couples TRBV15 to TRBJ2-6; D gene unclear. This CDR3 is 14 amino acids long. CDR1 is LNHNV and CDR2 is YYDKDF in the germline V gene (reference sequence). The V gene lost 5 bases and the J gene lost 0 bases, with 5 bases spanning the gap.

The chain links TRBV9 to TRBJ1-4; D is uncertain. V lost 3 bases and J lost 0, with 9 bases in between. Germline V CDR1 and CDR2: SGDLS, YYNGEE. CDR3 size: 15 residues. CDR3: CASSADVSTNEKLFF. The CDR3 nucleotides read TGTGCCAGCAGCGCCGACGTTTCAACTAATGAAAAACTGTTTTTT. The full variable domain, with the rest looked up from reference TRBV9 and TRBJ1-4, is DSGVTQTPKHLITATGQRVTLRCSPRSGDLSVYWYQQSLDQGLQFLIQYYNGEERAKGNILERFSAQQFPDLHSELNLSSLELGDSALYFCASSADVSTNEKLFFGSGTQLSVL.

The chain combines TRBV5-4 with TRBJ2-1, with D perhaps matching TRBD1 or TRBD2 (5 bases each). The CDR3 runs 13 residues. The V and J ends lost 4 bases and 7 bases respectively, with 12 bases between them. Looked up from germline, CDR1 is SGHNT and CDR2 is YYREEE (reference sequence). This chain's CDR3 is CASSIGTWNEQFF. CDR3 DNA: TGTGCCAGCAGCATAGGGACGTGGAATGAGCAGTTCTTC.

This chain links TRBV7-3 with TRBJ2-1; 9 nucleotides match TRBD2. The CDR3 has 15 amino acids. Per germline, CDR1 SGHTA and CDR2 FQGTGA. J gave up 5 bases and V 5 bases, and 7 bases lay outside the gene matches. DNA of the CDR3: TGTGCCAGCAGCCAAGGACTAGCGAAAAACAATGAGCAGTTCTTC. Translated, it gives CASSQGLAKNNEQFF.

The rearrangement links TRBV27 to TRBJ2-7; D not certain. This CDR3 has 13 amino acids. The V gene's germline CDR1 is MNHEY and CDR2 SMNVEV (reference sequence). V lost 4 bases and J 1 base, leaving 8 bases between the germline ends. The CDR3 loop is CASSSNPSYEQYF. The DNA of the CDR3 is TGTGCCAGCAGTTCTAACCCTTCCTACGAGCAGTACTTC.

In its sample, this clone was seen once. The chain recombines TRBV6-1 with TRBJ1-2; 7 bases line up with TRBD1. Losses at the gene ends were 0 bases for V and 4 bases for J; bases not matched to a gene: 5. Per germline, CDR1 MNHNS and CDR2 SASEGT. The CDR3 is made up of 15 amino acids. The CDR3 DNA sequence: TGTGCCAGCAGTGAAGCGAGACAGGGACTCTATGGCTACACCTTC. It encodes CASSEARQGLYGYTF.

The CDR3 nucleotides read TGCGCCAGCAGTGATCTCTACGAGCAGTACTTC. Its protein is CASSDLYEQYF. This chain connects TRBV10-2 to TRBJ2-7; the D is unclear. Germline V gene sequence: CDR1 WSHSY, CDR2 SAAADI. This CDR3 comprises 11 residues. V lost 3 bases, J lost 3 bases, and 3 bases lay in between.

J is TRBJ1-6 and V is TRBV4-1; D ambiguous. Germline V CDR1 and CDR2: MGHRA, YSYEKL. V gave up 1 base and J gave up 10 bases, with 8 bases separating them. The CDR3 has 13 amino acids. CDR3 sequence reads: CASSQGVTSPLHF. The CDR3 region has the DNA TGCGCCAGCAGCCAAGGGGTTACCTCACCCCTCCACTTT.

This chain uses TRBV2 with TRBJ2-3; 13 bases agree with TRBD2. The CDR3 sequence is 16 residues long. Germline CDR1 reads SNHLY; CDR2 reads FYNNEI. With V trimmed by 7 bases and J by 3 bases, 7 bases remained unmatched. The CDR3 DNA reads TGTGCCAGCACCCGGACTAGCGGGAGTTCGACAGATACGCAGTATTTT. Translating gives CASTRTSGSSTDTQYF.

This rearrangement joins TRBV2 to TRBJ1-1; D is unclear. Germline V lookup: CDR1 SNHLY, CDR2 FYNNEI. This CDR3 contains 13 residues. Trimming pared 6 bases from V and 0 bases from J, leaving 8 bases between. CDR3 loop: CASRGPMNTEAFF. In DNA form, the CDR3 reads TGTGCCAGCAGAGGACCGATGAACACTGAAGCTTTCTTT.

The DNA of the CDR3 is TGTGCCAGCAAAATAGGTCCGAATGAAAAACTGTTTTTT. Its translation is CASKIGPNEKLFF. The chain carries TRBV7-9 and TRBJ1-4; D is uncertain. The CDR3 runs 13 residues. V shed 7 bases and J shed 5 bases, with 11 bases lying between them. Germline CDR1 is SEHNR and CDR2 is FQNEAQ (reference sequence).

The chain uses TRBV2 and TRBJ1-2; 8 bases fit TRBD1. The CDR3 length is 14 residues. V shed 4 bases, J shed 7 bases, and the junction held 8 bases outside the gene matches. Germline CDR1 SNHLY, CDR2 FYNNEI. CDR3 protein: CASSAGQGRPGYTF. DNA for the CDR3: TGTGCCAGCAGTGCCGGACAGGGCCGTCCTGGCTACACCTTC. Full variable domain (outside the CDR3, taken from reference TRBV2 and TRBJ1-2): EPEVTQTPSHQVTQMGQEVILRCVPISNHLYFYWYRQILGQKVEFLVSFYNNEISEKSEIFDDQFSVERPDGSNFTLKIRSTKLEDSAMYFCASSAGQGRPGYTFGSGTRLTVV.

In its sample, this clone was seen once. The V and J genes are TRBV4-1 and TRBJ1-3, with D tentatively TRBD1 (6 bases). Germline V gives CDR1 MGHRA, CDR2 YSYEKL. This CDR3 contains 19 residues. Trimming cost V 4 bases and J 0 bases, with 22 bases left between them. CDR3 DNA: TGCGCCAGCAGCCTGGGACATGGGGGAAGGTTGAGCTCTGGAAACACCATATATTTT. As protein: CASSLGHGGRLSSGNTIYF.

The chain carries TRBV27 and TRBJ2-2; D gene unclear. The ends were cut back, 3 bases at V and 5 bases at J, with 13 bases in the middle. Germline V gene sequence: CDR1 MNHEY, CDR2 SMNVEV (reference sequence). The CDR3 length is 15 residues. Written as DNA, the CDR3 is TGTGCCAGCAGTTTCGCACCTAGAAGGACCGGGGAGCTGTTTTTT. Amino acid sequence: CASSFAPRRTGELFF.

The chain's CDR3 is CASSPLWGERGYTF. CDR3 in DNA: TGTGCCAGCAGTCCCCTGTGGGGGGAGCGGGGCTACACCTTC. V gene TRBV27 combines with J gene TRBJ1-2, with a possible D match to TRBD1 (5 bases). Germline CDR1 is MNHEY and CDR2 is SMNVEV (reference sequence). V was clipped by 5 bases and J by 8 bases, with 18 bases between them. The CDR3 is made up of 14 amino acids.

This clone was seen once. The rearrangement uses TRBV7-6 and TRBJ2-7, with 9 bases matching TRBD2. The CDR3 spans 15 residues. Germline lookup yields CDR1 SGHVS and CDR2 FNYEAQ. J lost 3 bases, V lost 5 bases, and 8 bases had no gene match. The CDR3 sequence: CASSPQSGRSYEQYF. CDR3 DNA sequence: TGTGCCAGCAGCCCCCAGAGCGGGAGGAGCTACGAGCAGTACTTC. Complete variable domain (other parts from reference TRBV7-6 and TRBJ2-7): GAGVSQSPRYKVTKRGQDVALRCDPISGHVSLYWYRQALGQGPEFLTYFNYEAQQDKSGLPNDRFSAERPEGSISTLTIQRTEQRDSAMYRCASSPQSGRSYEQYFGPGTRLTVT.

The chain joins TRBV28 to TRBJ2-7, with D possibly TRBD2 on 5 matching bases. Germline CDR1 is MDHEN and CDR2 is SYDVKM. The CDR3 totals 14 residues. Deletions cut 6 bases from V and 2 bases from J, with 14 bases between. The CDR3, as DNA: TGTGCCAGCAGCCCGGAAGCGGAGACCTACGAGCAGTACTTC. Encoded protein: CASSPEAETYEQYF.

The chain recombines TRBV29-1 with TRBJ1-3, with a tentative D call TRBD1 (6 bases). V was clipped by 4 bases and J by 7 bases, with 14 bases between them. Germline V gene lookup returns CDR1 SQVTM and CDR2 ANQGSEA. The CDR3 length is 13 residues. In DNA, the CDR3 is TGCAGCGTTGCATCCCGGGGGCTTAACACCATATATTTT. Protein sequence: CSVASRGLNTIYF.

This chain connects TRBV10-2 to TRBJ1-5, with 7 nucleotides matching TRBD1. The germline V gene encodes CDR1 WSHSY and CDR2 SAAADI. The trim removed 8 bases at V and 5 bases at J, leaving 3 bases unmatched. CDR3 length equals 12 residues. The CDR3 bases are TGCGCCAGCCGACAGGGAGATCAGCCCCAGCATTTT. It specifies CASRQGDQPQHF.

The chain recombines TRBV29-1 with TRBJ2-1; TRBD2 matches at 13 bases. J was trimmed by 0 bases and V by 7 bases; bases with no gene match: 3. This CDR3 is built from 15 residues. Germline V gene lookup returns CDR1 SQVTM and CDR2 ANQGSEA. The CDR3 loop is CSARTSGSSYNEQFF. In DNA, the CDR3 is TGCAGCGCAAGGACTAGCGGGAGCTCCTACAATGAGCAGTTCTTC.

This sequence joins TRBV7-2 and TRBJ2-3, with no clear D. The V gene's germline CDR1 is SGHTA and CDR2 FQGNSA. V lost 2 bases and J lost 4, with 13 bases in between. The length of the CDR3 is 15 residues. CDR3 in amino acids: CASSLNHLRADTQYF. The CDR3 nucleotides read TGTGCCAGCAGCTTAAATCATTTACGGGCAGATACGCAGTATTTT.

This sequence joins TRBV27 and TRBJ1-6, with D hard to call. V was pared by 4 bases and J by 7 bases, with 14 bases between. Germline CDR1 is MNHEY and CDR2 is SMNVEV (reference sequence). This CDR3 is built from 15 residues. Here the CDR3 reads CASSSPREVNSPLHF. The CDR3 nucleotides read TGTGCCAGCAGTTCCCCCCGGGAGGTCAATTCACCCCTCCACTTT.

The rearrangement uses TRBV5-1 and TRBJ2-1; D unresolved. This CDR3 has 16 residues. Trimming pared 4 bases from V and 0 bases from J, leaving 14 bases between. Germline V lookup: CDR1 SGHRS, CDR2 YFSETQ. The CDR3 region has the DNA TGCGCCAGCAGCCCCCCCGGGTTGAGCTCCTACAATGAGCAGTTCTTC. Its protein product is CASSPPGLSSYNEQFF.